Presented here are 30 T cell receptor beta chains from one specimen sequenced in a study of beta chain features in type 1 diabetes. Overall study findings and caveats: In every one of the four CD4+ subsets, TCRB CDR3s were moderately but significantly shorter in Type 1 diabetes patients.

Isolated RNA was reverse transcribed in full, so expressed TCRB transcripts were sequenced. Measured with immunoSEQ multiplex PCR; TCRdb has only the in-frame clones, and not every one. The repertoire consists of around 650,000 clones, with under 15% occurring once and the leading ten covering 0.095% to 0.15%. Their specific antigens are unknown. The sample was naive CD4+ T cells from blood. The receptors were gathered from a young man with type 1 diabetes.

This clone was observed a handful of times. This chain connects TRBV2 to TRBJ1-6, with 7 bases matching TRBD1. This CDR3 comprises 15 residues. V shed 3 bases, J shed 8 bases, and the junction held 7 bases outside the gene matches. CDR1 and CDR2 from the germline V gene are SNHLY and FYNNEI. Here the CDR3 reads CASSDDRVSDSPLHF. The CDR3 coding sequence is TGTGCCAGCAGTGACGACAGGGTCTCGGATTCACCCCTCCACTTT.

This clone has more than one count but fewer than ten. V is TRBV7-2 and J is TRBJ2-2; D is ambiguous. V was pared by 1 base and J by 1 base, with 7 bases between. Per the germline V gene, CDR1 is SGHTA and CDR2 is FQGNSA. The CDR3 is 15 residues long. The CDR3 sequence: CASSLVVGNTGELFF. The CDR3 DNA is TGTGCCAGCAGCTTAGTAGTCGGGAACACCGGGGAGCTGTTTTTT.

Here the CDR3 reads CASSFNTRTVVYGYTF. The CDR3 DNA reads TGTGCCAGCAGCTTCAATACACGGACAGTTGTCTATGGCTACACCTTC. This chain joins TRBV5-6 and TRBJ1-2; tentative D call: TRBD1 (6 bases). V was cut by 2 bases and J by 4 bases, with 18 bases left in between. This CDR3 is 16 amino acids long. CDR1 and CDR2 from the germline V gene are SGHDT and YYEEEE.

The chain joins TRBV29-1 to TRBJ2-4; 9 positions agree with TRBD1. V lost 5 bases to trimming and J lost 0 bases; unmatched junction nucleotides: 8. CDR1 SQVTM and CDR2 ANQGSEA come from the germline V gene. This CDR3 has 16 residues. The CDR3 reads CSVLGTGLLAKNIQYF. In DNA form, the CDR3 reads TGCAGCGTTTTGGGGACAGGGCTCCTAGCCAAAAACATTCAGTACTTC.

This clone came up a few times. The gene calls are TRBV7-8 and TRBJ1-5, with 12 bases fitting TRBD1. The germline V gene encodes CDR1 SGHVS and CDR2 FQNEAQ. The CDR3 extends over 15 amino acids. The V and J ends lost 5 bases and 6 bases, in that order; junction bases with no gene match: 5. This chain's CDR3 is CASSRDRGPPQPQHF. CDR3 DNA: TGTGCCAGCAGCCGGGACAGGGGGCCCCCTCAGCCCCAGCATTTT.

The chain joins TRBV5-1 to TRBJ1-4; D is unclear. V was shortened by 0 bases and J by 5 bases, with 11 bases between the two germline ends. CDR3 length: 15 residues. Germline assignment: CDR1 SGHRS and CDR2 YFSETQ. CDR3 DNA sequence: TGCGCCAGCAGCTTGGCCCCGGGGTCGAATGAAAAACTGTTTTTT. It specifies CASSLAPGSNEKLFF.

This clone was detected only a few times. The gene calls are TRBV5-1 and TRBJ2-1; D is perhaps TRBD1 (6 bases). Germline lookup yields CDR1 SGHRS and CDR2 YFSETQ. Trimming left V 7 bases short and J 4 bases short, with 15 bases between. This CDR3 is built from 14 residues. The CDR3 loop reads CASGSRDTYNEQFF. The CDR3 nucleotides are TGCGCCAGCGGATCCCGGGACACGTACAATGAGCAGTTCTTC.

V and J are TRBV7-9 and TRBJ2-1; TRBD2 aligns across 15 bases. The CDR3 totals 15 residues. V was pared by 5 bases and J by 10 bases, with 6 bases of the junction left unmatched. CDR1 SEHNR and CDR2 FQNEAQ come from the germline V gene (reference sequence). In nucleotides, the CDR3 is TGTGCCAGCAGCCGGACTAGCGGGGGGGCGGAAGAGCAGTTCTTC. This encodes CASSRTSGGAEEQFF.

The CDR3 DNA reads as TGCGCCAGCAGCCAAGATTTCGGTTCAGGGAAGGGCTACACCTTC. As protein: CASSQDFGSGKGYTF. The chain uses TRBV4-3 and TRBJ1-2; a possible D gene is TRBD1 (5 bases). Between the trimmed V and J ends, which lost 0 bases and 8 bases, there was a span of 16 bases. The CDR3 loop spans 15 amino acids. Germline loops: CDR1 LGHNA, CDR2 YSLEER.

This rearrangement joins TRBV11-2 to TRBJ2-4; 9 positions agree with TRBD1. This CDR3 has 14 amino acids. Trimming took 5 bases from V and 6 from J; bases not matched to a gene: 5. Per the germline V gene, CDR1 is SGHAT and CDR2 is FQNNGV. The CDR3 reads CASSDGTGTNIQYF. As DNA, the CDR3 is TGTGCCAGCAGCGACGGGACAGGGACAAACATTCAGTACTTC.

This chain uses TRBV6-1 with TRBJ2-6; D gene uncertain. V lost 0 bases and J lost 9, with 9 bases in between. This CDR3 spans 14 amino acids. Per the germline V gene, CDR1 is MNHNS and CDR2 is SASEGT. CDR3 region: CASSEAGPSNVLTF. The CDR3 coding sequence is TGTGCCAGCAGTGAAGCTGGACCCAGCAACGTCCTGACTTTC.

The chain carries TRBV5-1 and TRBJ2-7; the match to TRBD1 covers 7 bases. The V and J ends lost 2 bases and 1 base, in that order; junction bases with no gene match: 6. CDR3 size: 15 residues. Germline V CDR1 and CDR2: SGHRS, YFSETQ. CDR3 residues: CASSFQPTGSYEQYF. The CDR3 DNA sequence: TGCGCCAGCAGCTTCCAACCGACAGGGTCCTACGAGCAGTACTTC.

The table lists this clone with a few counts. This chain connects TRBV7-2 to TRBJ1-2; D gene unclear. Trimming stripped 5 bases from V and 5 bases from J, with 6 bases between. From germline, CDR1 is SGHTA and CDR2 FQGNSA. This CDR3 spans 11 amino acids. The CDR3, as DNA: TGTGCCAGCAGCACATCGTATGGCTACACCTTC. Translated, it gives CASSTSYGYTF.

This clone showed up just a few times. J is TRBJ2-5 and V is TRBV20-1; no firm D call. V was shortened by 3 bases and J by 5 bases, with 7 bases between the two germline ends. CDR3 size: 11 residues. Germline values: CDR1 DFQATT, CDR2 SNEGSKA (reference sequence). This CDR3 is CSASAGETQYF. The CDR3 region has the DNA TGCAGTGCTAGTGCCGGGGAGACCCAGTACTTC.

The gene calls are TRBV4-3 and TRBJ2-2; unclear D gene. The CDR3 contains 15 residues. Trimming stripped 0 bases from V and 7 bases from J, with 12 bases between. CDR1 LGHNA and CDR2 YSLEER come from the germline V gene. CDR3 nucleotide sequence: TGCGCCAGCAGCCAAGATAAGGGAATTGGCGGGGAGCTGTTTTTT. This translates into CASSQDKGIGGELFF.

The table lists this clone with a few counts. The chain joins TRBV6-1 to TRBJ1-2, with 10 bases matching TRBD1. CDR1 and CDR2 from the germline V gene are MNHNS and SASEGT. V was pared by 4 bases and J by 2 bases, with 1 base of the junction left unmatched. The CDR3 length is 14 residues. CDR3 nucleotide sequence: TGTGCCAGCAGTGCGGGACAGGGGAACTATGGCTACACCTTC. Encoded protein: CASSAGQGNYGYTF.

The chain uses TRBV5-1 and TRBJ1-4, with D unresolved. The V end lost 4 bases, the J end lost 5 bases, and 12 bases lay between the germline ends. This CDR3 has 14 amino acids. Germline V gives CDR1 SGHRS, CDR2 YFSETQ. The CDR3 is CASSTGLRNEKLFF. The CDR3 DNA reads TGCGCCAGCAGCACCGGGCTGCGGAATGAAAAACTGTTTTTT.

This clone showed up just a few times. The rearrangement joins TRBV25-1 to TRBJ2-5, with D hard to call. Deletions cut 2 bases from V and 4 bases from J, with 11 bases between. Germline lookup yields CDR1 MGHDK and CDR2 SYGVNS. This CDR3 spans 14 amino acids. DNA for the CDR3: TGTGCCAGCAGTGAAAGGGCAGCGAGAGAGACCCAGTACTTC. This sequence encodes CASSERAARETQYF.

The chain links TRBV11-3 to TRBJ1-2; no definite D call. Per germline, CDR1 SGHNT and CDR2 YENEEA. The CDR3 is made up of 16 amino acids. The V and J ends lost 1 base and 4 bases respectively, with 16 bases between them. This CDR3 is CASSLGGFGDVYGYTF. The CDR3 coding sequence is TGTGCCAGCAGCTTAGGCGGATTCGGAGACGTCTATGGCTACACCTTC.

This clone came up a few times. This chain uses TRBV5-1 with TRBJ2-5; 7 bases match TRBD1. The germline V gene has CDR1 SGHRS and CDR2 YFSETQ. The length of the CDR3 is 15 residues. Losses at the gene ends were 2 bases for V and 2 bases for J; bases not matched to a gene: 6. The CDR3 reads CASSLLRDRQETQYF. CDR3 DNA sequence: TGCGCCAGCAGCTTACTCCGGGACAGACAAGAGACCCAGTACTTC.

Only a few counts were recorded for this clone. The genes are TRBV29-1 and TRBJ2-2; D is perhaps TRBD2 (5 bases). Trimming removed 5 bases from V and 0 bases from J, with 10 bases in between. Per the germline V gene, CDR1 is SQVTM and CDR2 is ANQGSEA. The CDR3 extends over 14 amino acids. The CDR3 sequence: CSVQGAANTGELFF. In DNA, the CDR3 is TGCAGCGTTCAAGGAGCGGCGAACACCGGGGAGCTGTTTTTT.

The chain employs TRBV5-1 and TRBJ1-1; D possibly corresponds to TRBD1 (5 bases). The ends were cut back, 3 bases at V and 4 bases at J, with 13 bases in the middle. CDR1 is SGHRS, CDR2 YFSETQ, per germline. The CDR3 covers 14 residues. CDR3 region: CASSSSQGGTEAFF. The CDR3 nucleotides read TGCGCCAGCAGCTCAAGCCAGGGTGGCACTGAAGCTTTCTTT.

In its sample, this clone was seen a few times. V is TRBV5-1 and J is TRBJ2-3; TRBD2 matches 7 bases. With V trimmed by 4 bases and J by 2 bases, 7 bases remained unmatched. This CDR3 contains 15 residues. The germline gives CDR1 SGHRS, CDR2 YFSETQ. The CDR3 sequence is CASSAGEVPTDTQYF. CDR3 DNA: TGCGCCAGCAGCGCGGGGGAGGTTCCCACAGATACGCAGTATTTT.

The J gene is TRBJ2-7, the V gene TRBV4-2; D is ambiguous. The V end was cut by 1 base, the J end by 2 bases, with 9 bases between. CDR3 length: 14 amino acids. Germline CDR1 and CDR2: LGHNA and YNFKEQ. CDR3 residues: CASSQGKQTYEQYF. CDR3 coding DNA: TGTGCCAGCAGCCAAGGGAAACAGACCTACGAGCAGTACTTC.

This clone was seen a handful of times. J is TRBJ1-2 and V is TRBV7-9; TRBD1 might be the D (5 bases). Between the trimmed V and J ends, which lost 5 bases and 4 bases, there was a span of 14 bases. CDR3 size: 14 residues. Germline V lookup: CDR1 SEHNR, CDR2 FQNEAQ (reference sequence). DNA for the CDR3: TGTGCCAGCAGCGCGTTCGGTAGGGGCTATGGCTACACCTTC. Protein sequence: CASSAFGRGYGYTF.

Only a few counts were recorded for this clone. This chain joins TRBV27 and TRBJ2-5; D not certain. The germline gives CDR1 MNHEY, CDR2 SMNVEV (reference sequence). The CDR3 length is 13 residues. V gave up 5 bases and J gave up 3 bases, with 10 bases separating them. This CDR3 reads CASSRREKETQYF. In DNA, the CDR3 is TGTGCCAGCAGTCGCCGCGAAAAAGAGACCCAGTACTTC.

This clone was detected only a few times. The rearrangement joins TRBV7-2 to TRBJ2-4, with a weak D call TRBD2 (6 bases). The CDR3 is made up of 15 amino acids. Per germline, CDR1 SGHTA and CDR2 FQGNSA. V shed 3 bases and J shed 2 bases, with 11 bases lying between them. The CDR3 reads CASSLEGYSKNIQYF. Written as DNA, the CDR3 is TGTGCCAGCAGCTTGGAGGGTTATTCCAAAAACATTCAGTACTTC.

This chain connects TRBV7-2 to TRBJ2-2; D remains unclear. The CDR3 runs 13 residues. Germline-derived CDR1 and CDR2 are SGHTA and FQGNSA. With 5 bases removed from V and 8 bases from J, the gap between germline ends came to 12 bases. The CDR3 DNA reads TGTGCCAGCAGCCCTGCGATAGGGGGGGAGCTGTTTTTT. It translates to CASSPAIGGELFF. Looking up the rest from reference TRBV7-2 and TRBJ2-2 gives the full variable domain: GAGVSQSPSNKVTEKGKDVELRCDPISGHTALYWYRQSLGQGLEFLIYFQGNSAPDKSGLPSDRFSAERTGGSVSTLTIQRTQQEDSAVYLCASSPAIGGELFFGEGSRLTVL.

The chain carries TRBV5-6 and TRBJ1-1, with a weak D call TRBD1 (6 bases). Trimming pared 6 bases from V and 4 bases from J, leaving 16 bases between. The CDR3 covers 14 residues. Per the germline V gene, CDR1 is SGHDT and CDR2 is YYEEEE. CDR3 DNA sequence: TGTGCCAGCACCTTATGGACAGCGGGCACTGAAGCTTTCTTT. It translates to CASTLWTAGTEAFF.

This clone was counted only a few times. The rearrangement links TRBV18 to TRBJ1-2; D is possibly TRBD1 (6 bases). CDR1 KGHSH and CDR2 LQKENI come from the germline V gene. The V end was cut by 6 bases, the J end by 7 bases, with 18 bases between. The CDR3 contains 14 residues. For the CDR3, the DNA is TGTGCCAGCTCCCCCGACAGGACCACTGGTGGCTACACCTTC. Its protein is CASSPDRTTGGYTF.